What follows are 30 T cell receptor beta chains derived from one specimen sequenced in a study of early T cells in non-severe SARS-CoV-2 infection. TCRdb passed the 5' RACE reads through MiXCR, listing each CDR3 protein once. Altogether about 60,000 distinct CDR3 sequences are present, 20% to 25% being singletons, with the ten largest covering 16%. The material was whole blood, obtained at baseline. The receptor source for this set is an adult who was a healthcare worker with PCR-confirmed SARS-CoV-2 infection or an uninfected control (not recorded which).

This clonotype has just a few counts. This chain links TRBV3-1 with TRBJ1-1; D might be TRBD1 (6 bases). Trimming cost V 4 bases and J 3 bases, with 15 bases left between them. CDR3 length: 15 amino acids. Germline CDR1 and CDR2: LGHDT and YNNKEL (reference sequence). Here the CDR3 DNA reads TGTGCCAGCAGCCCCCAAACGGGGGCGGACACTGAAGCTTTCTTT. Translated: CASSPQTGADTEAFF. Combining the CDR3 with reference TRBV3-1 and TRBJ1-1 gives the whole variable domain DTAVSQTPKYLVTQMGNDKSIKCEQNLGHDTMYWYKQDSKKFLKIMFSYNNKELIINETVPNRFSPKSPDKAHLNLHINSLELGDSAVYFCASSPQTGADTEAFFGQGTRLTVV.

The DNA for the CDR3 is TGTGCCAGCAGCCTCGGGGGCCTTCAAAACAATGAGCAGTTCTTC. Its translation: CASSLGGLQNNEQFF. This chain joins TRBV5-4 and TRBJ2-1; D is perhaps TRBD1 or TRBD2 (6 bases each). The CDR3 totals 15 residues. The V gene's germline CDR1 is SGHNT and CDR2 YYREEE (reference sequence). Trimming stripped 4 bases from V and 5 bases from J, with 16 bases between.

The rearrangement uses TRBV3-1 and TRBJ1-1, with D maybe TRBD1 (6 bases). V was trimmed by 2 bases and J by 2 bases, leaving 21 bases between them. CDR3 length: 18 residues. Germline lookup yields CDR1 LGHDT and CDR2 YNNKEL (reference sequence). CDR3 nucleotide sequence: TGTGCCAGCAGCCAAATAGGGGGATGGGGGACGGTTAACACTGAAGCTTTCTTT. Amino acid sequence: CASSQIGGWGTVNTEAFF.

This clonotype was counted between two and nine times. The chain combines TRBV10-2 with TRBJ2-1; 7 bases map to TRBD1. The CDR3 is 13 residues long. In germline, CDR1 is WSHSY, CDR2 SAAADI. V was pared by 5 bases and J by 6 bases, with 4 bases of the junction left unmatched. CDR3 DNA: TGCGCCAGCAGTAGGCAGGGGGTCAATGAGCAGTTCTTC. Translating gives CASSRQGVNEQFF.

This sequence joins TRBV2 and TRBJ1-2; D not resolved. The CDR3 spans 13 residues. Per germline, CDR1 SNHLY and CDR2 FYNNEI. Trimming took 6 bases from V and 6 from J, leaving 14 bases between them. Here the CDR3 reads CASRYSLTDGYTF. The CDR3 region has the DNA TGTGCCAGCAGATATAGTCTAACGGATGGCTACACCTTC.

There are a few counts of this clonotype. This rearrangement joins TRBV4-1 to TRBJ1-1, with TRBD1 as a possible D gene (6 bases). The germline gives CDR1 MGHRA, CDR2 YSYEKL. Trimming removed 0 bases at V and 6 bases at J, with 11 bases between. The CDR3 extends over 14 amino acids. CDR3 in DNA: TGCGCCAGCAGCCAAGACTACAGGGATCCTGAAGCTTTCTTT. Its translation is CASSQDYRDPEAFF.

This clonotype was counted between two and nine times. The genes are TRBV18 and TRBJ1-1, with 7 bases that match TRBD1. Germline-derived CDR1 and CDR2 are KGHSH and LQKENI. The CDR3 totals 13 residues. V dropped 1 base and J dropped 8; count of bases not matched to a gene: 4. CDR3 protein: CASSPRRGLEAFF. In nucleotides, the CDR3 is TGTGCCAGCTCACCACGTAGGGGGCTGGAAGCTTTCTTT.

This clonotype turned up a few times. This rearrangement joins TRBV7-9 to TRBJ2-5; TRBD2 matches 9 bases. Trimming at V came to 2 bases and at J to 0 bases, leaving 4 bases not matched to a gene. This CDR3 region has 16 residues. Looked up from germline, CDR1 is SEHNR and CDR2 is FQNEAQ (reference sequence). The CDR3 coding sequence is TGTGCCAGCAGCTTATCGGCTAGCGGGGACCAAGAGACCCAGTACTTC. Its translation: CASSLSASGDQETQYF. Full variable domain (outside the CDR3, taken from reference TRBV7-9 and TRBJ2-5): DTGVSQNPRHKITKRGQNVTFRCDPISEHNRLYWYRQTLGQGPEFLTYFQNEAQLEKSRLLSDRFSAERPKGSFSTLEIQRTEQGDSAMYLCASSLSASGDQETQYFGPGTRLLVL.

The rearrangement links TRBV5-4 to TRBJ2-5; TRBD1 might be the D (6 bases). Deletions cut 4 bases from V and 1 base from J, with 14 bases between. CDR1 and CDR2 (germline): SGHNT, YYREEE (reference sequence). This CDR3 has 15 residues. The CDR3: CASSRDTKSQETQYF. CDR3 sequence (DNA): TGTGCCAGCAGCCGGGACACCAAATCCCAAGAGACCCAGTACTTC.

The gene calls are TRBV20-1 and TRBJ2-1; TRBD2 matches 11 bases. This CDR3 comprises 16 residues. Germline V gene sequence: CDR1 DFQATT, CDR2 SNEGSKA (reference sequence). The V and J ends lost 5 bases and 2 bases, in that order; junction bases with no gene match: 8. CDR3 nucleotides: TGCAGTGCTGTGGGGGAGACTAGCGGGACCTACAATGAGCAGTTCTTC. This sequence encodes CSAVGETSGTYNEQFF.

This clonotype was counted a few times. The chain uses TRBV27 and TRBJ2-7; 7 bases align to TRBD1. The length of the CDR3 is 14 residues. The germline CDR1 and CDR2 sequences are MNHEY and SMNVEV (reference sequence). V shed 1 base and J 2 bases; nucleotides not matched to a gene: 2. Here the CDR3 DNA reads TGTGCCAGCAGTTTATATGGGACAGCCTACGAGCAGTACTTC. It codes for CASSLYGTAYEQYF.

This clonotype was recorded at least ten times. J is TRBJ2-2 and V is TRBV7-3; the D is unclear. The germline CDR1 and CDR2 sequences are SGHTA and FQGTGA. This CDR3 is 14 amino acids long. V was pared by 1 base and J by 0 bases, with 3 bases between. The CDR3 region is CASSLIANTGELFF. For the CDR3, the DNA is TGTGCCAGCAGCTTAATAGCGAACACCGGGGAGCTGTTTTTT.

The rearrangement uses TRBV19 and TRBJ1-5; unclear D gene. The length of the CDR3 is 12 residues. The germline CDR1 and CDR2 sequences are LNHDA and SQIVND (reference sequence). Trimming removed 7 bases from V and 4 bases from J, with 8 bases in between. In DNA form, the CDR3 reads TGTGCCAGTAAATTCGGTAATCAGCCCCAGCATTTT. As protein: CASKFGNQPQHF.

This clonotype showed up many times. This chain joins TRBV12-3 or TRBV12-4 and TRBJ1-5, with D unclear. This CDR3 has 13 residues. V lost 3 bases and J 0 bases, leaving 3 bases between the germline ends. Here the CDR3 reads CASSFDSNQPQHF. The CDR3 DNA is TGTGCCAGCAGTTTTGATAGCAATCAGCCCCAGCATTTT.

This clonotype was seen repeatedly, ten times or more. This chain connects TRBV2 to TRBJ2-3; D ambiguous. The V gene lost 6 bases and the J gene lost 0 bases, with 13 bases spanning the gap. Germline V gene lookup returns CDR1 SNHLY and CDR2 FYNNEI. The CDR3 extends over 15 amino acids. Here the CDR3 DNA reads TGTGCCAGCAGCAACCCTGTTACTAGCACAGATACGCAGTATTTT. The encoded protein is CASSNPVTSTDTQYF.

CDR3 sequence reads: CASRRASGDQETQYF. Written as DNA, the CDR3 is TGCGCCAGCAGAAGGGCTAGCGGGGACCAAGAGACCCAGTACTTC. This chain connects TRBV5-1 to TRBJ2-5; 9 positions agree with TRBD2. Germline CDR1 and CDR2: SGHRS and YFSETQ. V was clipped by 5 bases and J by 0 bases; unmatched bases: 5. The CDR3 is 15 residues long.

The chain uses TRBV15 and TRBJ1-1; D gene unclear. V was trimmed by 4 bases and J by 0 bases, leaving 6 bases between them. CDR3 length equals 13 residues. CDR1 is LNHNV and CDR2 is YYDKDF in the germline V gene (reference sequence). The CDR3: CATSKSLNTEAFF. The CDR3 nucleotides are TGTGCCACCAGCAAAAGTCTGAACACTGAAGCTTTCTTT.

In its sample, this clonotype was seen a few times. The V call is TRBV5-1, the J call TRBJ1-1, with D hard to call. CDR1 is SGHRS and CDR2 is YFSETQ in the germline V gene. V was clipped by 5 bases and J by 1 base, with 9 bases between them. This CDR3 has 13 amino acids. The CDR3 region is CASSLGTNTEAFF. CDR3 nucleotides: TGCGCCAGCAGTTTAGGAACGAACACTGAAGCTTTCTTT.

The rearrangement uses TRBV7-8 and TRBJ1-2, with D hard to call. Trimming cost V 0 bases and J 4 bases, with 12 bases left between them. The CDR3 spans 15 residues. Looked up from germline, CDR1 is SGHVS and CDR2 is FQNEAQ. In DNA, the CDR3 is TGTGCCAGCAGCTTAGCAATAGACACTTTCTATGGCTACACCTTC. Its protein product is CASSLAIDTFYGYTF. The complete variable domain, with remaining parts taken from reference TRBV7-8 and TRBJ1-2, reads GAGVSQSPRYKVAKRGQDVALRCDPISGHVSLFWYQQALGQGPEFLTYFQNEAQLDKSGLPSDRFFAERPEGSVSTLKIQRTQQEDSAVYLCASSLAIDTFYGYTFGSGTRLTVV.

As for this clonotype: This may stem from a read error, because a much larger clone lies one nucleotide away. CDR3 sequence reads: CASSLSEAQYF. The CDR3, as DNA: TGTGCCAGCAGCTTATCAGAGGCCCAGTACTTC. The chain couples TRBV7-9 to TRBJ2-5; no reliable D call. The germline V gene has CDR1 SEHNR and CDR2 FQNEAQ (reference sequence). The CDR3 extends over 11 amino acids.

This clonotype was counted only a few times. The genes are TRBV24-1 and TRBJ2-2; D possibly corresponds to TRBD2 (5 bases). The germline V gene encodes CDR1 KGHDR and CDR2 SFDVKD. The V end lost 9 bases, the J end lost 3 bases, and 10 bases lay between the germline ends. This CDR3 is built from 13 residues. The CDR3 region is CATEAGDTGELFF. DNA of the CDR3: TGTGCCACCGAGGCCGGGGACACCGGGGAGCTGTTTTTT.

This clonotype was counted a few times. The chain links TRBV12-3 or TRBV12-4 to TRBJ2-1, with TRBD2 identical over 7 bases. This CDR3 spans 14 amino acids. The J segment lost 5 bases and the V segment lost 10 bases, leaving 11 bases of the junction unmatched. The CDR3 region is CATTYLRGNNEQFF. The DNA of the CDR3 is TGTGCCACCACATATTTGCGGGGGAACAATGAGCAGTTCTTC.

The chain uses TRBV6-1 and TRBJ1-5; D may be TRBD1 (5 bases). This CDR3 is built from 13 residues. Per the germline V gene, CDR1 is MNHNS and CDR2 is SASEGT. Between the trimmed V and J ends, which lost 10 bases and 0 bases, there was a span of 10 bases. The CDR3 sequence: CATLTASNQPQHF. Written as DNA, the CDR3 is TGTGCCACCCTGACAGCTAGCAATCAGCCCCAGCATTTT.

This chain uses TRBV7-3 with TRBJ1-1; 8 nucleotides line up with TRBD1. V was pared by 5 bases and J by 9 bases, with 11 bases of the junction left unmatched. CDR3 size: 14 residues. Germline V gene lookup returns CDR1 SGHTA and CDR2 FQGTGA. The CDR3 sequence: CASSLTGGQSQAFF. The DNA for the CDR3 is TGTGCCAGCAGCCTTACAGGGGGGCAGTCACAAGCTTTCTTT. Full variable domain (outside the CDR3, taken from reference TRBV7-3 and TRBJ1-1): GAGVSQTPSNKVTEKGKYVELRCDPISGHTALYWYRQSLGQGPEFLIYFQGTGAADDSGLPNDRFFAVRPEGSVSTLKIQRTERGDSAVYLCASSLTGGQSQAFFGQGTRLTVV.

CDR3 region: CASRTASYNEQFF. CDR3 nucleotides: TGTGCCAGCAGAACAGCCTCCTACAATGAGCAGTTCTTC. The chain joins TRBV6-1 to TRBJ2-1; no clear D. V lost 6 bases and J 0 bases, leaving 6 bases between the germline ends. This CDR3 has 13 amino acids. Per the germline V gene, CDR1 is MNHNS and CDR2 is SASEGT.

The table lists this clonotype with a few counts. The rearrangement joins TRBV3-1 to TRBJ1-1, with a tentative D call TRBD1 (5 bases). The CDR3 is made up of 13 amino acids. Looked up from germline, CDR1 is LGHDT and CDR2 is YNNKEL (reference sequence). Between the trimmed V and J ends, which lost 8 bases and 1 base, there was a span of 11 bases. CDR3 region: CASRGSQNTEAFF. The CDR3 DNA is TGTGCCAGCCGGGGGTCTCAGAACACTGAAGCTTTCTTT.

This clonotype was found a few times. V and J are TRBV12-3 or TRBV12-4 and TRBJ2-7; 8 bases agree with TRBD1. The length of the CDR3 is 15 residues. The junction had 9 bases not matched to a gene; V was cut back by 6 bases and J by 2 bases. The CDR3 sequence is CASSMFGTGTYEQYF. CDR3 nucleotides: TGTGCCAGCAGCATGTTTGGGACAGGCACCTACGAGCAGTACTTC.

This clonotype was picked up a small number of times. The V call is TRBV6-6, the J call TRBJ2-4; TRBD2 is a possible D gene (6 bases). The CDR3 contains 16 residues. Germline CDR1 reads MNHNY; CDR2 reads SVGAGI (reference sequence). V lost 5 bases and J 5 bases, leaving 19 bases between the germline ends. The CDR3 is CASSAQPGERENIQYF. CDR3 nucleotide sequence: TGTGCCAGCAGTGCCCAGCCGGGGGAGAGGGAAAACATTCAGTACTTC.

The chain uses TRBV29-1 and TRBJ2-1; 12 nucleotides match TRBD2. The CDR3 contains 14 residues. V shed 6 bases and J 8 bases; nucleotides not matched to a gene: 8. Germline loops: CDR1 SQVTM, CDR2 ANQGSEA. The CDR3 region is CSVPLAGGLDEQFF. The CDR3 DNA sequence: TGCAGCGTGCCACTAGCGGGGGGCCTGGATGAGCAGTTCTTC.

V and J are TRBV6-2 or TRBV6-3 and TRBJ2-3; a possible D gene is TRBD1 (6 bases). Per germline, CDR1 MNHEY and CDR2 SVGEGT. The CDR3 sequence is 17 residues long. V lost 2 bases to trimming and J lost 2 bases, with 17 bases between them. In DNA form, the CDR3 reads TGTGCCAGCAGTTACACTTACAGGGTTGGGACCACAGATACGCAGTATTTT. Translation: CASSYTYRVGTTDTQYF.